The sequence of this T cell receptor beta chain was determined in a study of OX40 agonist ivuxolimab in advanced cancers. About the study as a whole: Ivuxolimab was an agonistic, fully human IgG2 monoclonal antibody directed against OX40 (CD134), a costimulatory receptor. Intravenous ivuxolimab was administered to patients every 2 weeks at six dose levels: 0.01, 0.1, 0.3, 1.5, 3 and 10 mg/kg. Among the approximately 50 dose-escalation patients, about 20 had hepatocellular carcinoma, roughly 15 melanoma, 9 renal cell carcinoma and 9 head and neck cancer. In the dose-escalation cohort, 70% to 85% of patients were male, and the mean age was approximately 64 years, with a range of 23 to 79. Patients were allowed to have had prior anti-PD-1, anti-PD-L1 or anti-CTLA-4 therapy, and roughly 40% of the dose-escalation patients had previously received checkpoint inhibitors. Partial responses occurred in three dose-escalation patients, of whom one had hepatocellular carcinoma and two had cutaneous melanoma. Peripheral TCRbeta sequencing aimed to test whether ivuxolimab altered TCR sequence diversity and caused clonal T-cell expansion. The paper describes the monotherapy dose-escalation part (N of about 50 patients) of the phase I trial of ivuxolimab. Overall results and qualifications from the work: The antigen specificity of the peripheral T cells that underwent clonal expansion was not determined. At doses of 0.1 to 3.0 mg/kg, clonal expansion of both CD4+ and CD8+ blood T cells was observed from baseline to week 6. Low levels of normalized T-cell clonal expansion were also seen in some nonresponding patients. After ivuxolimab, expanded clones were on average more numerous among CD8+ T cells than among CD4+ T cells. Partial responders in the 0.1-3.0 mg/kg groups had among the lowest normalized peripheral clonal expansion, especially among CD8+ T cells.

Cut back by 7 bases and 5 bases, the V and J ends lie 15 bases apart. The germline V gene specifies SNHLY as CDR1 and FYNNEI as CDR2. The CDR3 numbers 13 residues from cysteine through phenylalanine. This entry keeps only the CDR3 DNA: 39 bases, framed from base 1. Patients with a history of autoimmune disease or receiving systemic immunosuppression were excluded from the trial. Peripheral blood for TCR sequencing was collected from all dose cohorts at baseline, on cycle 4 day 1, and on cycle 7 day 1. The samples were taken from a phase I, first-in-human, multicenter, open-label dose-escalation trial of ivuxolimab. Adults with locally advanced or metastatic melanoma, renal cell, hepatocellular, or head and neck squamous cell carcinoma were enrolled in the trial. Before TCR sequencing, CD4+ T cells and CD8+ T cells from peripheral blood were sorted into separate populations. Genomic DNA was extracted from sorted cells for sequencing of the TCRbeta CDR3 region. The immunoSEQ Assay was used to sequence the TCRbeta CDR3 regions. The source is immuneACCESS, and TCRdb retained only in-frame sequences with V and J called. Part of the clones is not carried over; for the studies checked, unresolved V genes explain less than half of this, and the remainder is unexplained. The sample records 35,000 to 40,000 clones, just under 85% of which are singletons. The leading ten clones occupy under 40% of the sample.

Worth noting for this clone: Its antigen target is currently unknown. No much larger clone is present one base from it, and per-base qualities are unavailable.

The clonotype originates from an adult with an advanced solid tumor such as melanoma, head and neck, liver or kidney cancer. The chain employs TRBV2 and TRBJ2-7; the D segment may tentatively be TRBD1 or TRBD2, each giving 7 matched bases. The sequences come from CD4+ or CD8+ T cells sorted from blood, collected in a trial of the OX40 agonist ivuxolimab. The CDR3 protein: CASNSGGEDEQYF. The nucleotide sequence reads as follows: TGTGCCAGCAATTCAGGGGGGGAGGACGAGCAGTACTTC. Beyond the CDR3, the reference TRBV2 and TRBJ2-7 genes provide the residues; the full variable domain reads: EPEVTQTPSHQVTQMGQEVILRCVPISNHLYFYWYRQILGQKVEFLVSFYNNEISEKSEIFDDQFSVERPDGSNFTLKIRSTKLEDSAMYFCASNSGGEDEQYFGPGTRLTVT.